One and the same sample provided the 25 T cell receptor beta chains below, sequenced in a study of T cell responses to AZD1222 COVID-19 vaccine. TCRdb's table, derived via immunoSEQ multiplex PCR, lists solely in-frame clones and lacks some. The repertoire holds 200,000 or so clones, with 75% to 90% as singletons. Sequenced here: peripheral blood, sampled on day 0 of MenACWY control vaccination. Receptors originate from an adult in good health.

This chain joins TRBV6-5 and TRBJ1-5; D is undetermined. The CDR3 totals 15 residues. Germline V gene sequence: CDR1 MNHEY, CDR2 SVGAGI. Trimming took off 2 bases at V and 2 bases at J, with 10 bases between the two ends. CDR3 nucleotide sequence: TGTGCCAGCAGTTACGGCCCGGTAGGCAATCAGCCCCAGCATTTT. Protein: CASSYGPVGNQPQHF.

This rearrangement joins TRBV7-6 to TRBJ1-5, with D possibly being TRBD1 (5 bases). V gave up 1 base and J gave up 5 bases, with 6 bases separating them. CDR1 is SGHVS and CDR2 is FNYEAQ in the germline V gene. This CDR3 comprises 13 residues. The CDR3 loop reads CASSLGGDQPQHF. The CDR3 region has the DNA TGTGCCAGCAGCTTAGGGGGGGATCAGCCCCAGCATTTT.

The chain recombines TRBV6-2 or TRBV6-3 with TRBJ1-1; D is uncertain. The CDR3 extends over 16 amino acids. The V and J ends lost 5 bases and 7 bases respectively, with 23 bases between them. Germline lookup yields CDR1 MNHEY and CDR2 SVGEGT. The CDR3 nucleotides read TGTGCCAGCAGTCCACCTGGTGGCGCCAGGAAGAATGAAGCTTTCTTT. This gives the protein CASSPPGGARKNEAFF.

This chain connects TRBV18 to TRBJ2-7, with no clear D. The CDR3 runs 11 residues. V dropped 5 bases and J dropped 0 bases, with 2 bases sitting between them. Germline loops: CDR1 KGHSH, CDR2 LQKENI. The CDR3 spells CASSSSYEQYF. CDR3 coding DNA: TGTGCCAGCTCATCCTCCTACGAGCAGTACTTC.

The J gene is TRBJ2-1, the V gene TRBV3-1 (or the pseudogene TRBV3-2); 8 positions agree with TRBD2. This CDR3 region has 16 residues. Losses at the gene ends were 0 bases for V and 6 bases for J; bases not matched to a gene: 7. Germline CDR1 LGHDT, CDR2 YNNKEL (reference sequence). The CDR3 nucleotides read TGTGCCAGCAGCCAAGATTCCGGGACTAGATCCAATGAGCAGTTCTTC. Translation: CASSQDSGTRSNEQFF.

V usage is TRBV9 and J usage is TRBJ2-1, with D possibly matching TRBD2 (5 bases). Trimming took off 2 bases at V and 0 bases at J, with 9 bases between the two ends. The CDR3 is 15 residues long. Per germline, CDR1 SGDLS and CDR2 YYNGEE. The CDR3 nucleotides are TGTGCCAGCAGCGTTACGGGAAGCTCCTACAATGAGCAGTTCTTC. It codes for CASSVTGSSYNEQFF.

This sequence joins TRBV25-1 and TRBJ2-1; D may match TRBD1 or TRBD2 (5 bases each). Germline V CDR1 and CDR2: MGHDK, SYGVNS. V was pared by 6 bases and J by 5 bases, with 8 bases between. CDR3 length: 12 residues. The CDR3 DNA reads as TGTGCCAGCAGGGGACCCAACAATGAGCAGTTCTTC. Its protein product is CASRGPNNEQFF.

The chain uses TRBV6-5 and TRBJ2-7; 10 positions match TRBD1. Germline values: CDR1 MNHEY, CDR2 SVGAGI. The CDR3 covers 16 residues. Losses at the gene ends were 0 bases for V and 2 bases for J; bases not matched to a gene: 4. The CDR3 DNA sequence: TGTGCCAGCAGTTACTCGACCGGGACAGGGGCCTACGAGCAGTACTTC. Protein: CASSYSTGTGAYEQYF.

V usage is TRBV30 and J usage is TRBJ1-2, with D maybe TRBD1 (6 bases). Germline lookup yields CDR1 GTSNPN and CDR2 SVGIG (reference sequence). Trimming left V 6 bases short and J 6 bases short, with 20 bases between. This CDR3 comprises 14 residues. Written as DNA, the CDR3 is TGTGCCTGCTACTGCACAGGGTTGCTTGATGGCTACACCTTC. Amino acids: CACYCTGLLDGYTF. Filled out from reference TRBV30 and TRBJ1-2, the complete variable domain reads SQTIHQWPATLVQPVGSPLSLECTVEGTSNPNLYWYRQAAGRGLQLLFYSVGIGQISSEVPQNLSASRPQDRQFILSSKKLLLSDSGFYLCACYCTGLLDGYTFGSGTRLTVV.

The chain combines TRBV7-3 with TRBJ1-2; D perhaps matches TRBD1 (5 bases). From germline, CDR1 is SGHTA and CDR2 FQGTGA. The CDR3 sequence is 13 residues long. V shed 8 bases and J shed 4 bases, with 14 bases lying between them. In nucleotides, the CDR3 is TGTGCCAGCTCAAGGGACGGTAGCTATGGCTACACCTTC. As protein: CASSRDGSYGYTF. Full variable domain (outside the CDR3, taken from reference TRBV7-3 and TRBJ1-2): GAGVSQTPSNKVTEKGKYVELRCDPISGHTALYWYRQSLGQGPEFLIYFQGTGAADDSGLPNDRFFAVRPEGSVSTLKIQRTERGDSAVYLCASSRDGSYGYTFGSGTRLTVV.

V gene TRBV7-2 combines with J gene TRBJ1-5; D ambiguous. CDR1 SGHTA and CDR2 FQGNSA come from the germline V gene. The V end lost 2 bases, the J end lost 3 bases, and 2 bases lay between the germline ends. The CDR3 is made up of 12 amino acids. As DNA, the CDR3 is TGTGCCAGCAGCTTAAACAATCAGCCCCAGCATTTT. As protein: CASSLNNQPQHF.

This clone was counted once. The chain couples TRBV28 to TRBJ2-2; the D call may be TRBD1 or TRBD2 (6 bases each). Trimming took off 3 bases at V and 4 bases at J, with 15 bases between the two ends. In germline, CDR1 is MDHEN, CDR2 SYDVKM. There are 16 residues in the CDR3. The CDR3 DNA follows: TGTGCCAGCAGTTTTCCCCGGGGGCTAATCACCGGGGAGCTGTTTTTT. Its translation is CASSFPRGLITGELFF.

In this sample, this clone turned up a few times. The rearrangement uses TRBV7-8 and TRBJ2-2; 12 bases fit TRBD2. The germline gives CDR1 SGHVS, CDR2 FQNEAQ. V shed 3 bases and J 7 bases; nucleotides not matched to a gene: 6. This CDR3 spans 16 amino acids. The CDR3 bases are TGTGCCAGCAGCTTGAGACTAGCGGGAGTTGGCGGGGAGCTGTTTTTT. Its translation: CASSLRLAGVGGELFF.

This clone came up once. CDR3 loop: CASSAGHFAYEQYF. CDR3 nucleotides: TGTGCCAGCAGCGCGGGACATTTCGCCTACGAGCAGTACTTC. The rearrangement uses TRBV9 and TRBJ2-7, with D perhaps TRBD1 (6 bases). The V gene lost 3 bases and the J gene lost 2 bases, with 12 bases spanning the gap. The V gene's germline CDR1 is SGDLS and CDR2 YYNGEE. The CDR3 runs to 14 residues.

The gene calls are TRBV5-6 and TRBJ1-2; tentatively, D is TRBD1 (5 bases). The CDR3 covers 14 residues. Between the trimmed V and J ends, which lost 2 bases and 4 bases, there was a span of 12 bases. From germline, CDR1 is SGHDT and CDR2 YYEEEE. In DNA form, the CDR3 reads TGTGCCAGCAGCTTCGCCTCAGGGTCCTATGGCTACACCTTC. Protein product: CASSFASGSYGYTF.

The chain combines TRBV4-1 with TRBJ1-3; 8 bases align to TRBD1. With V trimmed by 3 bases and J by 1 base, 8 bases remained unmatched. CDR1 and CDR2 (germline): MGHRA, YSYEKL. CDR3 length equals 17 residues. For the CDR3, the DNA is TGCGCCAGCAGCCACCAGGGCAGGGGGCGATCTGGAAACACCATATATTTT. The encoded protein is CASSHQGRGRSGNTIYF.

This chain links TRBV4-1 with TRBJ1-6; no clear D. Germline V gives CDR1 MGHRA, CDR2 YSYEKL. The CDR3 spans 15 residues. The germline V and J ends were trimmed by 1 base and 3 bases, with 7 bases remaining between them. CDR3 DNA sequence: TGCGCCAGCAGCCAAGGGGGTTTCTATAATTCACCCCTCCACTTT. Protein sequence: CASSQGGFYNSPLHF.

V gene TRBV19 combines with J gene TRBJ2-3; 9 bases are a match to TRBD1. Trimming at V came to 6 bases and at J to 2 bases, leaving 6 bases not matched to a gene. This CDR3 spans 15 amino acids. From germline, CDR1 is LNHDA and CDR2 SQIVND (reference sequence). DNA of the CDR3: TGTGCCAGTAGACCGACAGGGGGATTCACAGATACGCAGTATTTT. Its translation: CASRPTGGFTDTQYF.

This sequence joins TRBV19 and TRBJ1-1, with D possibly matching TRBD1 (6 bases). Germline V lookup: CDR1 LNHDA, CDR2 SQIVND (reference sequence). The CDR3 is made up of 15 amino acids. V dropped 6 bases and J dropped 1 base, with 15 bases sitting between them. The CDR3 nucleotides read TGTGCCAGTAGCCGACTGCTGGGACAGAACACTGAAGCTTTCTTT. This translates into CASSRLLGQNTEAFF.

This chain joins TRBV5-6 and TRBJ1-1; D is uncertain. Germline CDR1 is SGHDT and CDR2 is YYEEEE. This CDR3 comprises 14 residues. The ends were cut back, 0 bases at V and 1 base at J, with 7 bases in the middle. The CDR3 loop is CASSLAGQNTEAFF. The CDR3, as DNA: TGTGCCAGCAGCTTGGCAGGTCAGAACACTGAAGCTTTCTTT.

This rearrangement joins TRBV5-1 to TRBJ2-1, with 7 bases identical to TRBD2. CDR3 length: 16 residues. From germline, CDR1 is SGHRS and CDR2 YFSETQ. The V segment lost 4 bases and the J segment 4 bases; nucleotides outside the gene matches: 11. CDR3 DNA: TGCGCCAGCAGCCTTGTGACTAGCCGACAATACAATGAGCAGTTCTTC. Translated, it gives CASSLVTSRQYNEQFF.

This chain joins TRBV20-1 and TRBJ1-6, with D hard to call. Per the germline V gene, CDR1 is DFQATT and CDR2 is SNEGSKA (reference sequence). V was shortened by 8 bases and J by 7 bases, with 9 bases between the two germline ends. CDR3 size: 11 residues. In nucleotides, the CDR3 is TGCAGTACCCAACGGAATTCACCCCTCCACTTT. The encoded protein is CSTQRNSPLHF.

The V call is TRBV9, the J call TRBJ2-7; either TRBD1 or TRBD2 may fit D (6 bases each). This CDR3 is 12 amino acids long. CDR1 SGDLS and CDR2 YYNGEE come from the germline V gene. Trimming cost V 4 bases and J 8 bases, with 13 bases left between them. The CDR3 reads CASSTPGGQQYF. The CDR3 nucleotides read TGTGCCAGCAGCACCCCCGGGGGCCAGCAGTACTTC.

V gene TRBV5-1 combines with J gene TRBJ2-1; D gene uncertain. CDR3 length equals 14 residues. Germline values: CDR1 SGHRS, CDR2 YFSETQ. Trimming stripped 2 bases from V and 4 bases from J, with 10 bases between. The CDR3 here is CASSFSTPYNEQFF. The CDR3 DNA follows: TGCGCCAGCAGCTTTTCGACTCCTTACAATGAGCAGTTCTTC.

The rearrangement links TRBV7-9 to TRBJ1-1; 7 bases are a match to TRBD1. Unmatched junction bases numbered 10, after V lost 6 bases and J lost 0 bases. Germline V gene sequence: CDR1 SEHNR, CDR2 FQNEAQ (reference sequence). The CDR3 loop spans 16 amino acids. The CDR3 nucleotides read TGTGCCAGCAGACCAGGACAGGCGAGTATGAACACTGAAGCTTTCTTT. It translates to CASRPGQASMNTEAFF. Variable domain in full (rest from reference TRBV7-9 and TRBJ1-1): DTGVSQNPRHKITKRGQNVTFRCDPISEHNRLYWYRQTLGQGPEFLTYFQNEAQLEKSRLLSDRFSAERPKGSFSTLEIQRTEQGDSAMYLCASRPGQASMNTEAFFGQGTRLTVV.